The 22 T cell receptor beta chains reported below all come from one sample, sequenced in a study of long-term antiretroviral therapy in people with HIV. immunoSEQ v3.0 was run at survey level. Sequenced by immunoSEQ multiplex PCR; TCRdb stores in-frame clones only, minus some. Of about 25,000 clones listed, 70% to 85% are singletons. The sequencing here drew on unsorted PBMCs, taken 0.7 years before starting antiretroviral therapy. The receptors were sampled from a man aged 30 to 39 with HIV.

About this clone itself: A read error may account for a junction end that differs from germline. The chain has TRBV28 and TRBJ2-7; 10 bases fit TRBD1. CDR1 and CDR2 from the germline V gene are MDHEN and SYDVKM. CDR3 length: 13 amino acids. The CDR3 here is CTSRQGALYEQYF. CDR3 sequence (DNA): TGCACTTCTCGACAGGGGGCGTTGTACGAGCAGTACTTC.

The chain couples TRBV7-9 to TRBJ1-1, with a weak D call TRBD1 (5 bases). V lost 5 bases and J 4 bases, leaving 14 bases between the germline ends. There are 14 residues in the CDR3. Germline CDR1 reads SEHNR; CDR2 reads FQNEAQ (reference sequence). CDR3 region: CASSPQSGLTEAFF. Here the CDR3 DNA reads TGTGCCAGCAGCCCGCAGTCGGGGCTCACTGAAGCTTTCTTT.

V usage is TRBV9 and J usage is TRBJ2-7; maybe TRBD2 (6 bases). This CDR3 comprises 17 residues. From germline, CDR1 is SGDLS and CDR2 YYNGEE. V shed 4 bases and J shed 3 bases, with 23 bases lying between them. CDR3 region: CASSKPYFRDSNYEQYF. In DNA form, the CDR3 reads TGTGCCAGCAGCAAACCCTACTTCCGGGACTCAAACTACGAGCAGTACTTC.

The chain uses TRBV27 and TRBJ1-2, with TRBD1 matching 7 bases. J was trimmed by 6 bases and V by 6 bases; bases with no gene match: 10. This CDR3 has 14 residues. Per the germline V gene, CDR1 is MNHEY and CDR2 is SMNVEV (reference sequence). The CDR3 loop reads CASRPADRVDGYTF. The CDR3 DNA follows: TGTGCCAGCAGACCAGCCGACAGGGTCGATGGCTACACCTTC.

CDR3: CATSRDPGETQYF. CDR3 nucleotide sequence: TGTGCCACCAGCAGAGATCCAGGGGAGACCCAGTACTTC. The V gene is TRBV15, the J gene TRBJ2-5, with D maybe TRBD1 (5 bases). Germline-derived CDR1 and CDR2 are LNHNV and YYDKDF (reference sequence). The CDR3 contains 13 residues. V was cut by 0 bases and J by 5 bases, with 7 bases left in between.

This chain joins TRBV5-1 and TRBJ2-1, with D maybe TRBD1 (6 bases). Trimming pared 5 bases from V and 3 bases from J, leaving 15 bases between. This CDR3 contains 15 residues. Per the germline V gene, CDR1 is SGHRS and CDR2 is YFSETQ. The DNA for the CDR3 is TGCGCCAGCAGTATATCACAGGGAAACTACAATGAGCAGTTCTTC. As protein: CASSISQGNYNEQFF.

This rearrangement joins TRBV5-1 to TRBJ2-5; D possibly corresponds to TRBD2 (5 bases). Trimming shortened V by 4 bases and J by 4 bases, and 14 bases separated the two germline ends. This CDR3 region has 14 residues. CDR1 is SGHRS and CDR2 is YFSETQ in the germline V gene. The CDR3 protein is CASSAGPGGETQYF. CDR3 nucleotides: TGCGCCAGCAGCGCGGGCCCCGGTGGAGAGACCCAGTACTTC.

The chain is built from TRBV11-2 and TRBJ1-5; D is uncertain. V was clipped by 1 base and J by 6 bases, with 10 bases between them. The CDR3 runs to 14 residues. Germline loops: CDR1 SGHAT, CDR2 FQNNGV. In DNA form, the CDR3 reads TGTGCCAGCAGCTTAGCCGGTCAGGTTCAGCCCCAGCATTTT. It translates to CASSLAGQVQPQHF. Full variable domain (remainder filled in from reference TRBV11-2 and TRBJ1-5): EAGVAQSPRYKIIEKRQSVAFWCNPISGHATLYWYQQILGQGPKLLIQFQNNGVVDDSQLPKDRFSAERLKGVDSTLKIQPAKLEDSAVYLCASSLAGQVQPQHFGDGTRLSIL.

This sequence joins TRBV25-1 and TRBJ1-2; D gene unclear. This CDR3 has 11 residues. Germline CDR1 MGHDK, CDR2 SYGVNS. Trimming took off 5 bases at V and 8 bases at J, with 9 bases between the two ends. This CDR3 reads CASSRGGGYTF. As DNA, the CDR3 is TGTGCCAGCAGTCGGGGAGGAGGCTACACCTTC.

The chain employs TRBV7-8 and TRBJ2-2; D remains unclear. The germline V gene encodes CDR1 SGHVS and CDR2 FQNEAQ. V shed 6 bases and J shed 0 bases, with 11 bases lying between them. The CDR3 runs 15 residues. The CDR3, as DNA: TGTGCCAGCAGACGTCTTTATCCGAACACCGGGGAGCTGTTTTTT. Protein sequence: CASRRLYPNTGELFF. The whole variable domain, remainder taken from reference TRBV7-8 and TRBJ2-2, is GAGVSQSPRYKVAKRGQDVALRCDPISGHVSLFWYQQALGQGPEFLTYFQNEAQLDKSGLPSDRFFAERPEGSVSTLKIQRTQQEDSAVYLCASRRLYPNTGELFFGEGSRLTVL.

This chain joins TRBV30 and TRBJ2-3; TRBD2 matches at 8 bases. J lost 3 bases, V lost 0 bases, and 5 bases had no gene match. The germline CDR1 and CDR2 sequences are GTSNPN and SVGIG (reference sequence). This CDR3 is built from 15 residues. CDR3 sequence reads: CAWSVQAGVTDTQYF. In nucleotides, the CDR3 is TGTGCCTGGAGTGTACAAGCGGGAGTTACAGATACGCAGTATTTT.

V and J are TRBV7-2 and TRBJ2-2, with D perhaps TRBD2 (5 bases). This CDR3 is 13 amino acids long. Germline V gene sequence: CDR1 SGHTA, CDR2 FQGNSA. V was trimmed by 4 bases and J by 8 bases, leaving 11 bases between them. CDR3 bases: TGTGCCAGCAGCTCCCGGAGGAAAGGGGAGCTGTTTTTT. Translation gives CASSSRRKGELFF. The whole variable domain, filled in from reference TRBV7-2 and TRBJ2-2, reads GAGVSQSPSNKVTEKGKDVELRCDPISGHTALYWYRQSLGQGLEFLIYFQGNSAPDKSGLPSDRFSAERTGGSVSTLTIQRTQQEDSAVYLCASSSRRKGELFFGEGSRLTVL.

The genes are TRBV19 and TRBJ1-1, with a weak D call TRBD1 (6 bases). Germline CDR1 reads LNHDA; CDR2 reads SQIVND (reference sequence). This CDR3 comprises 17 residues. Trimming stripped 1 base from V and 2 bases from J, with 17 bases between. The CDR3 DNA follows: TGTGCCAGTAGTATAGGAGAGGTCAGGGGAGCTAACACTGAAGCTTTCTTT. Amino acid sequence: CASSIGEVRGANTEAFF.

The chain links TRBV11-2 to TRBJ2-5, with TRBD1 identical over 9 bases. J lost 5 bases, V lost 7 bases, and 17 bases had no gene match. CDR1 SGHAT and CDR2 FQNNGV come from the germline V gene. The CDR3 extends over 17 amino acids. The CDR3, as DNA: TGTGCCAGCACCCCGTGGGGCCGGGACAGGGTTCGGGAGACCCAGTACTTC. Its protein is CASTPWGRDRVRETQYF.

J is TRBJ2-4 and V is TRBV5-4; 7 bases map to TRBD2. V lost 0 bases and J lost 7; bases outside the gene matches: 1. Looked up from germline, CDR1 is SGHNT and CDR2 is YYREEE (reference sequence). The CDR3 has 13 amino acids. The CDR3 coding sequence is TGTGCCAGCAGCTTGGCGCGGGGGAACATTCAGTACTTC. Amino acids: CASSLARGNIQYF.

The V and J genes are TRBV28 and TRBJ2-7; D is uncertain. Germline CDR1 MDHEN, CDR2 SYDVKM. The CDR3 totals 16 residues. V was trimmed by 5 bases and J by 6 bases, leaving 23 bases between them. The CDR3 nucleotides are TGTGCCAGCAGTATACTAAAACAGCCCGGTTGGGTCGAGCAGTACTTC. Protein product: CASSILKQPGWVEQYF.

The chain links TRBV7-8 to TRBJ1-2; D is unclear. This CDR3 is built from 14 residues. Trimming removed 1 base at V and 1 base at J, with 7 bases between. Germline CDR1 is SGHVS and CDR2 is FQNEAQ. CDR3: CASSLGVVNYGYTF. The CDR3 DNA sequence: TGTGCCAGCAGCTTAGGAGTAGTTAACTATGGCTACACCTTC.

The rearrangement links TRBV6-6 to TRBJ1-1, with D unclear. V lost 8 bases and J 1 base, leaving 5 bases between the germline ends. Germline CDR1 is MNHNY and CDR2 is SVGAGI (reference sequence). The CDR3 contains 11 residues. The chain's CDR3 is CASLENTEAFF. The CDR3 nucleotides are TGTGCCAGCCTCGAGAACACTGAAGCTTTCTTT.

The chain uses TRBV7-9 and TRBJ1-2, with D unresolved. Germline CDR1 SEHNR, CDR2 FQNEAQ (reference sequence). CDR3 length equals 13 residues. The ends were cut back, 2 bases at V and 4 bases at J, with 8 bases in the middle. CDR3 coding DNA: TGTGCCAGCAGCTTACCGGGAAGCTATGGCTACACCTTC. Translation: CASSLPGSYGYTF.

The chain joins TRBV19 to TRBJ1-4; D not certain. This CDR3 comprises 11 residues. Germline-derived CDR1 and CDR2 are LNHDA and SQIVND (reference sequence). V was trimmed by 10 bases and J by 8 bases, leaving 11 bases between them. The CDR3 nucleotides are TGTGCCACCCGAGAAGGCGAAAAACTGTTTTTT. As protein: CATREGEKLFF.

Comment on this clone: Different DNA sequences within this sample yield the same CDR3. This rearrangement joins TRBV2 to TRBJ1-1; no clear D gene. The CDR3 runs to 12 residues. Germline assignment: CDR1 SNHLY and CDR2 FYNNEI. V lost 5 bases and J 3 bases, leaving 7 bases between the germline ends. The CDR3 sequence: CASSRRDTEAFF. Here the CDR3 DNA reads TGTGCCAGCAGTCGACGGGACACTGAAGCTTTCTTT.

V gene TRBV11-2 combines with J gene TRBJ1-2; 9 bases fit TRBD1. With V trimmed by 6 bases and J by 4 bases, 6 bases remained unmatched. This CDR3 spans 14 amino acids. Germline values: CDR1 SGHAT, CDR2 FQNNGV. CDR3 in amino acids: CASRTTGGGYGYTF. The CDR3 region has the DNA TGTGCCAGCAGAACGACAGGGGGAGGCTATGGCTACACCTTC.